These 2 T cell receptor beta chains came from one sample sequenced in a study of regulatory T cells in long-lasting Graves disease. TCR beta libraries were built with iRepertoire HTBI primers and Arm-PCR of CDR3 regions. TCRdb processed the multiplex PCR reads anew with MiXCR; each CDR3 protein has one entry. The sample has 400,000 to 500,000 distinct CDR3 sequences, around 21% seen once; the top ten hold 7.8%. Time point reported: persistent/refractory GD, antithyroid drugs over 5 years with positive TRAb. TCR sequences were obtained from RNA taken from PBMCs. The sequencing here drew on peripheral blood mononuclear cells (PBMCs), taken when the disease was refractory, from a patient treated with antithyroid drugs. Every receptor here comes from a female donor with Graves disease.

This clonotype came up a few times. This chain links TRBV20-1 with TRBJ2-1; 10 bases map to TRBD2. Germline CDR1 is DFQATT and CDR2 is SNEGSKA (reference sequence). J gave up 8 bases and V 1 base, and 8 bases lay outside the gene matches. The CDR3 loop spans 15 amino acids. CDR3 sequence reads: CSARGSSGSVYEQFF. For the CDR3, the DNA is TGCAGTGCTAGAGGGTCTAGCGGGAGTGTATATGAGCAGTTCTTC.

The CDR3 region is CASSPQRPTSGYSTDTQYF. DNA for the CDR3: TGTGCCAGCAGCCCCCAGCGGCCTACTAGCGGATATAGCACAGATACGCAGTATTTT. V is TRBV11-2 and J is TRBJ2-3; 8 bases fit TRBD2. After removal of 5 bases from V and 0 bases from J, the junction contained 16 bases not matched to a gene. Germline CDR1 reads SGHAT; CDR2 reads FQNNGV. This CDR3 region has 19 residues.